Listed below are T cell receptor beta chains from one sample, sequenced in a study of resident and recirculating memory T cells in vitiligo. TCRdb's copy holds only in-frame clones and misses some; the assay was immunoSEQ multiplex PCR. This sample has around 38,000 clones, with over 90% found just once. The sample comprised blood. Receptors originate from a male donor with vitiligo. Each CDR3 is given with its conserved first and last residue. The D gene is left open where the match is weak.

d_call j_call v_call cdr3_aa cdr3_nt
- TRBJ1-1 TRBV7-3 CASSFARDTEAFF TGTGCCAGCAGCTTTGCACGGGACACTGAAGCTTTCTTT
- TRBJ1-3 TRBV10-3 CAISESGQRSAIYF TGTGCCATCAGTGAGTCGGGACAACGGTCCGCCATATATTTT
TRBD2 TRBJ2-3 TRBV11-3 CASSLSLAGGGDTQYF TGTGCCAGCAGTTTATCTCTAGCGGGGGGCGGAGATACGCAGTATTTT
TRBD1 TRBJ2-7 TRBV29-1 CSVESDRDHEQYF TGCAGCGTTGAAAGTGACAGGGACCACGAGCAGTACTTC
- TRBJ1-1 TRBV2 CASKGRAEAFF TGTGCCAGCAAGGGGAGGGCTGAAGCTTTCTTT
TRBD2 TRBJ2-3 TRBV5-4 CASSLELAGGDTQYF TGTGCCAGCAGCTTGGAACTAGCGGGGGGGGATACGCAGTATTTT
- TRBJ2-7 TRBV27 CASSLSPGAPYEQYF TGTGCCAGCAGTTTATCCCCAGGGGCCCCCTACGAGCAGTACTTC
TRBD1 TRBJ1-1 TRBV5-1 CASSLGDRVIRNTEAFF TGCGCCAGCAGCTTGGGGGACAGGGTTATACGGAACACTGAAGCTTTCTTT
TRBD1 TRBJ2-2 TRBV4-3 CASSQVQQGAFPGELFF TGCGCCAGCAGCCAAGTCCAACAGGGGGCCTTCCCCGGGGAGCTGTTTTTT
- TRBJ1-2 TRBV4-1 CASSQGGAGGGDYGYTF TGCGCCAGCAGCCAAGGTGGAGCAGGCGGAGGGGACTATGGCTACACCTTC
- TRBJ1-5 TRBV19 CASSIDPEEQPQHF TGTGCCAGTAGTATAGATCCCGAGGAACAGCCCCAGCATTTT
- TRBJ1-1 TRBV11-3 CASSRERAAEAFF TGTGCCAGCAGCAGAGAGAGGGCGGCTGAAGCTTTCTTT
- TRBJ2-7 TRBV5-4 CASRIYGGDEQYF TGTGCCAGCAGGATTTACGGGGGAGACGAGCAGTACTTC
TRBD2 TRBJ2-3 TRBV7-3 CASSWTSGGATDTQYF TGTGCCAGCAGCTGGACTAGCGGGGGGGCGACAGATACGCAGTATTTT
- TRBJ1-5 TRBV27 CASSSIQARQPQHF TGTGCCAGCAGTTCAATCCAGGCACGTCAGCCCCAGCATTTT
- TRBJ2-5 TRBV5-6 CASSLDTNQETQYF TGTGCCAGCAGCTTAGACACGAACCAAGAGACCCAGTACTTC
- TRBJ1-3 TRBV18 CASSRDRNTIYF TGTGCCAGCTCTCGGGACAGAAACACCATATATTTT